These 21 T cell receptor beta chains originate from one sample sequenced in a study of OX40 agonist ivuxolimab in advanced cancers. Measured with immunoSEQ multiplex PCR; TCRdb has only the in-frame clones, and not every one. Among 70,000 or so clones, 91% were seen once, and the ten largest hold around 0.31%. Sequenced here: CD4+ or CD8+ T cells sorted from blood, sampled in a trial of the OX40 agonist ivuxolimab. These receptors were taken from an adult with an advanced solid tumor such as melanoma, head and neck, liver or kidney cancer.

The chain links TRBV5-4 to TRBJ1-1; 9 nucleotides line up with TRBD1. The CDR3 loop spans 14 amino acids. V lost 9 bases and J lost 2; bases outside the gene matches: 8. Germline assignment: CDR1 SGHNT and CDR2 YYREEE (reference sequence). The CDR3 here is CAIRGQGENTEAFF. CDR3 DNA: TGTGCCATCCGGGGACAGGGAGAAAACACTGAAGCTTTCTTT.

The CDR3 region is CASSLFGTANQPQHF. The CDR3 DNA is TGTGCCAGCAGTTTATTCGGGACAGCCAATCAGCCCCAGCATTTT. The rearrangement links TRBV27 to TRBJ1-5, with TRBD1 matching 7 bases. The trim removed 1 base at V and 3 bases at J, leaving 3 bases unmatched. CDR1 and CDR2 (germline): MNHEY, SMNVEV (reference sequence). CDR3 length: 15 residues.

The chain carries TRBV6-5 and TRBJ2-5; no reliable D call. The CDR3 totals 13 residues. Trimming took 5 bases from V and 1 from J, leaving 8 bases between them. Germline V CDR1 and CDR2: MNHEY, SVGAGI. The CDR3 nucleotides are TGTGCCAGCAGTCCTCGCCTCCAAGAGACCCAGTACTTC. Protein: CASSPRLQETQYF.

This clone was found a few times. The chain combines TRBV21-1 with TRBJ2-5; the D call of TRBD2 is as the table states it, not checked on the DNA. TRBV21-1 is assigned pseudogene status. There are 18 residues in the CDR3. The CDR3 is CASSKALAGEKGPETQYF. In nucleotides, the CDR3 is TGTGCCAGCAGCAAAGCCCTAGCGGGAGAGAAGGGGCCAGAGACCCAGTACTTC.

The chain couples TRBV19 to TRBJ2-1; 7 bases map to TRBD2. Germline V CDR1 and CDR2: LNHDA, SQIVND (reference sequence). The CDR3 runs to 13 residues. Losses at the gene ends were 6 bases for V and 8 bases for J; bases not matched to a gene: 7. The CDR3 here is CASRGTTQYEQFF. The CDR3 DNA reads as TGTGCCAGTAGAGGGACTACGCAATATGAGCAGTTCTTC. Full variable domain (remainder filled in from reference TRBV19 and TRBJ2-1): DGGITQSPKYLFRKEGQNVTLSCEQNLNHDAMYWYRQDPGQGLRLIYYSQIVNDFQKGDIAEGYSVSREKKESFPLTVTSAQKNPTAFYLCASRGTTQYEQFFGPGTRLTVL.

The genes are TRBV7-9 and TRBJ2-1, with D perhaps matching TRBD2 (6 bases). The CDR3 sequence is 16 residues long. Germline CDR1 is SEHNR and CDR2 is FQNEAQ (reference sequence). The V end lost 4 bases, the J end lost 2 bases, and 15 bases lay between the germline ends. The CDR3 sequence: CASSSDGTFTYNEQFF. DNA of the CDR3: TGTGCCAGCAGCTCTGATGGGACTTTTACCTACAATGAGCAGTTCTTC.

The J gene is TRBJ2-1, the V gene TRBV19; D is perhaps TRBD1 or TRBD2 (5 bases each). The CDR3 covers 13 residues. Germline V CDR1 and CDR2: LNHDA, SQIVND (reference sequence). V lost 1 base and J lost 5, with 6 bases in between. DNA of the CDR3: TGTGCCAGTAGTATAGCGGGACACAATGAGCAGTTCTTC. Protein sequence: CASSIAGHNEQFF.

This clone was observed once. CDR3 residues: CASSAQAPQETQYF. The CDR3 DNA follows: TGTGCCAGCAGCGCACAGGCCCCCCAAGAGACCCAGTACTTC. The chain is built from TRBV7-9 and TRBJ2-5, with a tentative D call TRBD1 (5 bases). The germline CDR1 and CDR2 sequences are SEHNR and FQNEAQ (reference sequence). The CDR3 contains 14 residues. V dropped 5 bases and J dropped 1 base, with 11 bases sitting between them. Full variable domain (rest looked up from reference TRBV7-9 and TRBJ2-5): DTGVSQNPRHKITKRGQNVTFRCDPISEHNRLYWYRQTLGQGPEFLTYFQNEAQLEKSRLLSDRFSAERPKGSFSTLEIQRTEQGDSAMYLCASSAQAPQETQYFGPGTRLLVL.

The genes are TRBV7-2 and TRBJ1-3; a possible D gene is TRBD1 (5 bases). CDR3 length: 14 residues. V was cut by 5 bases and J by 4 bases, with 12 bases left in between. Germline CDR1 and CDR2: SGHTA and FQGNSA. This CDR3 reads CASSQDSLGNTIYF. As DNA, the CDR3 is TGTGCCAGCAGCCAAGACAGTCTCGGAAACACCATATATTTT.

The chain is built from TRBV19 and TRBJ1-6; no firm D call. Germline lookup yields CDR1 LNHDA and CDR2 SQIVND (reference sequence). Trimming took 5 bases from V and 6 from J, leaving 11 bases between them. This CDR3 spans 14 amino acids. The CDR3 loop is CASSAYQTNSPLHF. CDR3 bases: TGTGCCAGTAGTGCTTACCAGACTAATTCACCCCTCCACTTT. Complete variable domain (other parts from reference TRBV19 and TRBJ1-6): DGGITQSPKYLFRKEGQNVTLSCEQNLNHDAMYWYRQDPGQGLRLIYYSQIVNDFQKGDIAEGYSVSREKKESFPLTVTSAQKNPTAFYLCASSAYQTNSPLHFGNGTRLTVT.

The V gene is TRBV6-4, the J gene TRBJ1-1; D ambiguous. Germline V gene data show CDR1 as MRHNA and CDR2 as SNTAGT. V lost 0 bases and J lost 7, with 9 bases in between. The CDR3 length is 13 residues. The CDR3 DNA reads TGTGCCAGCAGTGACTCGCCTCAGAGTGAAGCTTTCTTT. The encoded protein is CASSDSPQSEAFF.

The rearrangement uses TRBV5-1 and TRBJ2-3; D uncertain. The length of the CDR3 is 14 residues. Looked up from germline, CDR1 is SGHRS and CDR2 is YFSETQ. V shed 4 bases and J shed 1 base, with 10 bases lying between them. This chain's CDR3 is CASSPTFRTDTQYF. The CDR3 region has the DNA TGCGCCAGCAGCCCTACGTTTCGCACAGATACGCAGTATTTT.

The chain combines TRBV5-4 with TRBJ1-4; D possibly corresponds to TRBD1 (5 bases). In germline, CDR1 is SGHNT, CDR2 YYREEE (reference sequence). CDR3 size: 14 residues. V was trimmed by 4 bases and J by 2 bases, leaving 9 bases between them. In DNA, the CDR3 is TGTGCCAGCAGCGAGACAGCCACTAATGAAAAACTGTTTTTT. Its protein product is CASSETATNEKLFF.

J is TRBJ2-3 and V is TRBV30; no definite D call. CDR3 size: 12 residues. Germline assignment: CDR1 GTSNPN and CDR2 SVGIG (reference sequence). The germline V and J ends were trimmed by 4 bases and 1 base, with 6 bases remaining between them. The CDR3 DNA is TGTGCCTGGACCCCCGGCACAGATACGCAGTATTTT. Its translation: CAWTPGTDTQYF. Combining the CDR3 with reference TRBV30 and TRBJ2-3 gives the whole variable domain SQTIHQWPATLVQPVGSPLSLECTVEGTSNPNLYWYRQAAGRGLQLLFYSVGIGQISSEVPQNLSASRPQDRQFILSSKKLLLSDSGFYLCAWTPGTDTQYFGPGTRLTVL.

The rearrangement joins TRBV15 to TRBJ1-4, with D perhaps TRBD1 (6 bases). The CDR3 has 16 residues. Germline lookup yields CDR1 LNHNV and CDR2 YYDKDF (reference sequence). Trimming pared 1 base from V and 3 bases from J, leaving 12 bases between. CDR3 sequence reads: CATSRARGWANEKLFF. Written as DNA, the CDR3 is TGTGCCACCAGCAGAGCGAGGGGGTGGGCTAATGAAAAACTGTTTTTT.

The chain recombines TRBV7-9 with TRBJ2-1; D gene unclear. Trimming removed 0 bases at V and 10 bases at J, with 16 bases between. CDR3 length: 15 amino acids. Per germline, CDR1 SEHNR and CDR2 FQNEAQ (reference sequence). The CDR3 region is CASSLAKGGPLEQFF. The CDR3 DNA is TGTGCCAGCAGCTTAGCCAAGGGTGGGCCTCTCGAGCAGTTCTTC.

The V call is TRBV2, the J call TRBJ2-2; 9 nucleotides agree with TRBD2. V trimming: 3 bases; J trimming: 5 bases; junction bases outside the gene matches: 4. CDR3 length: 15 amino acids. CDR1 and CDR2 (germline): SNHLY, FYNNEI. CDR3 in DNA: TGTGCCAGCAGTGATTTAGCGGGAGTAACCGGGGAGCTGTTTTTT. Translating it yields CASSDLAGVTGELFF.

The chain uses TRBV29-1 and TRBJ2-7; D is unresolved. The CDR3 has 12 residues. V shed 3 bases and J shed 4 bases, with 10 bases lying between them. Germline V gives CDR1 SQVTM, CDR2 ANQGSEA. For the CDR3, the DNA is TGCAGCGTTGAGGTGCGAGGTTACGAGCAGTACTTC. The encoded protein is CSVEVRGYEQYF.

The J gene is TRBJ1-1, the V gene TRBV7-9; possibly TRBD1 for D (6 bases). Trimming pared 4 bases from V and 7 bases from J, leaving 19 bases between. CDR3 size: 15 residues. Germline CDR1 reads SEHNR; CDR2 reads FQNEAQ (reference sequence). The CDR3 spells CASSSFEGGPSEAFF. The CDR3 region has the DNA TGTGCCAGCAGCTCCTTCGAGGGGGGCCCGAGTGAAGCTTTCTTT.

As to this clone: The junction does not match germline at one end; this may be a read error. The CDR3 DNA follows: TGCGCCAGTGGCGAGGGGGCTGGGGAAAAACTGTTTTTT. It codes for CASGEGAGEKLFF. The chain has TRBV5-6 and TRBJ1-4, with 7 bases aligning to TRBD1. The germline CDR1 and CDR2 sequences are SGHDT and YYEEEE. The CDR3 is 13 amino acids.

The chain uses TRBV19 and TRBJ1-2; D is possibly TRBD1 (5 bases). This CDR3 spans 14 amino acids. V lost 3 bases, J lost 6 bases, and 14 bases lay in between. Germline V CDR1 and CDR2: LNHDA, SQIVND (reference sequence). This CDR3 reads CASSIPAGSNGYTF. CDR3 sequence (DNA): TGTGCCAGTAGTATCCCGGCAGGGTCAAATGGCTACACCTTC.